This T cell receptor beta chain was documented in a study of synovial regulatory T cells in juvenile arthritis. Background on the study: Treatments: a few naive, several methotrexate, one methotrexate plus infliximab, one unknown.

Assay: immunoSEQ multiplex PCR; the TCRdb copy retains only in-frame clones and omits some. The table for this sample gives about 10,000 clones. CDR1 SGHRS and CDR2 YFSETQ come from the germline V gene. The CDR3 loop spans 15 amino acids. Only the protein is on record. Sequencing was done on a sample of Treg cells from blood. The subset here: remaining (HLA-DR-negative) circulating blood Treg cells. The V and J genes are TRBV5-1 and TRBJ2-1; TCRdb proposes TRBD2, but this gene call is untestable without DNA. The origin of this receptor is a donor aged 2-35 years with juvenile idiopathic arthritis. The CDR3 is CASSPKRGDYNEQFF.